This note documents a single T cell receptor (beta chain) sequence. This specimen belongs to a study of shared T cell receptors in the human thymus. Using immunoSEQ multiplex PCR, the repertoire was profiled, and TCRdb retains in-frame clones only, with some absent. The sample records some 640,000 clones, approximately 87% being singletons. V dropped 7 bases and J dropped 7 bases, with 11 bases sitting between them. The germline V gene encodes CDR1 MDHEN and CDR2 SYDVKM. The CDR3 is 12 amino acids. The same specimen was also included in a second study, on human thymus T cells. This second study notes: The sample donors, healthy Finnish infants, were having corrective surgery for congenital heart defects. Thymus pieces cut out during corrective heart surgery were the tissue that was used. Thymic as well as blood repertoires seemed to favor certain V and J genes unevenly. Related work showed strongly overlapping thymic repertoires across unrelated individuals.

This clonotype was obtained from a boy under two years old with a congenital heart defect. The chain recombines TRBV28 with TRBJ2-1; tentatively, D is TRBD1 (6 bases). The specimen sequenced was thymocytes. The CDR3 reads CASNNRVNEQFF. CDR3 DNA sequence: TGTGCCAGCAACAACAGGGTTAATGAGCAGTTCTTC.